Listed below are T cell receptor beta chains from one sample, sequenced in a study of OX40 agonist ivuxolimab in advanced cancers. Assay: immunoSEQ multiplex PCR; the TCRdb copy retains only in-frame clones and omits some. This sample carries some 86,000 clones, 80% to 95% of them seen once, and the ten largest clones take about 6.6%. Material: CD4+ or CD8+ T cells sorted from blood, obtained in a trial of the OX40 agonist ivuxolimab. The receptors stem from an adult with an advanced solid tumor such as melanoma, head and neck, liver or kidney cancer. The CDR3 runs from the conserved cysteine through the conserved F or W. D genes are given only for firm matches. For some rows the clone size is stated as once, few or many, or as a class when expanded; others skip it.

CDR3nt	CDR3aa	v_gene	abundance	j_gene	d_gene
TGTGCCAGCTCAAATACGTTCGGCAATGAGCAGTTCTTC	CASSNTFGNEQFF	TRBV18	-	TRBJ2-1	-
TGTGCCAGCAATGTGGGGGGGACTGAAGCTTTCTTT	CASNVGGTEAFF	TRBV28	-	TRBJ1-1	-
TGTGCCAGTTCGGGACGGTCCCAAGAGACCCAGTACTTC	CASSGRSQETQYF	TRBV5-5	-	TRBJ2-5	-
TGTGCCAGCAGCTTCGGCACCGGTAACAATCAGCCCCAGCATTTT	CASSFGTGNNQPQHF	TRBV7-9	-	TRBJ1-5	-
TGTGCCAGCAGCCTCTCTAGCGGGCCGACCTACGAGCAGTACTTC	CASSLSSGPTYEQYF	TRBV7-8	-	TRBJ2-7	TRBD2
TGTGCCAGCAGCTTGGAGCCCAATCAGCCCCAGCATTTT	CASSLEPNQPQHF	TRBV7-9	-	TRBJ1-5	-
TGTGCCAGCTCACCCATAGGCCGGGGTGAGCAGTTCTTC	CASSPIGRGEQFF	TRBV18	-	TRBJ2-1	-
TGTGCCAGCAGATCAGGGAGGGAGACCCAGTACTTC	CASRSGRETQYF	TRBV28	-	TRBJ2-5	-
TGTGCCAGCAGCCTTGGACAGGTTAGAAACACCGGGGAGCTGTTTTTT	CASSLGQVRNTGELFF	TRBV7-2	-	TRBJ2-2	TRBD1
TGTGCCAGCAAAGGGGACAGGGGTGAAAAACTGTTTTTT	CASKGDRGEKLFF	TRBV2	-	TRBJ1-4	TRBD1
TGTGCCTGGATTTCTACTGAAGCTTTCTTT	CAWISTEAFF	TRBV30	-	TRBJ1-1	-
TGTGCCAGCAGCTATCTACCGGGCCAGGGTAACACTGAAGCTTTCTTT	CASSYLPGQGNTEAFF	TRBV7-9	-	TRBJ1-1	-
TGTGCCAGCAGTCCTAATCAGCCCCAGCATTTT	CASSPNQPQHF	TRBV6-6	-	TRBJ1-5	-
TGTGCCAGCAGTCGCGAGAACACCGGGGAGCTGTTTTTT	CASSRENTGELFF	TRBV28	-	TRBJ2-2	-
TGCGCCAGCAGCTTGGCAGGGGGCGAAGTATACGAGCAGTACTTC	CASSLAGGEVYEQYF	TRBV5-1	-	TRBJ2-7	TRBD1
TGTGCCAGCAGCTTGAGGACGTCTTTGAACACTGAAGCTTTCTTT	CASSLRTSLNTEAFF	TRBV5-4	-	TRBJ1-1	-
TGTGCCAGCAGCGGAAATAGGCAATTGAAAGCTTTCTTT	CASSGNRQLKAFF	TRBV16	-	TRBJ1-1	-
TGTGCCAGCAGCTTGGCCGAAAGGGGGGGTCCGGACGGCTACACCTTC	CASSLAERGGPDGYTF	TRBV5-4	-	TRBJ1-2	-
TGCGCCAGCAGCTTGGCTATGAGGGGGCTCAGAGATACGCAGTATTTT	CASSLAMRGLRDTQYF	TRBV5-1	-	TRBJ2-3	TRBD1
TGTGCCAGCAGTCTCGGGACTAGCGGGAAAGTCTACGAGCAGTACTTC	CASSLGTSGKVYEQYF	TRBV28	-	TRBJ2-7	TRBD2
TGTGCCAGCAGCCCGCAGACAGGGATCTCTGGAAACACCATATATTTT	CASSPQTGISGNTIYF	TRBV9	-	TRBJ1-3	TRBD1
TGTGCCAGCAGTACAGGAGCCATGGGCGGGGAGCTGTTTTTT	CASSTGAMGGELFF	TRBV9	-	TRBJ2-2	-
TGTGCCAGCAGCCTCCTCCACTCCGCTACTAACTATGGCTACACCTTC	CASSLLHSATNYGYTF	TRBV9	-	TRBJ1-2	-
TGTGCCAGCAGCTTTCAGGGGAGCAGCACAGATACGCAGTATTTT	CASSFQGSSTDTQYF	TRBV7-3	-	TRBJ2-3	-
TGCAGCGTAGAAGGACAGGGGGTCGGGGAGACCCAGTACTTC	CSVEGQGVGETQYF	TRBV29-1	-	TRBJ2-5	TRBD1
TGTGCCAGCAGCTTTCAACGATACAATTCACCCCTCCACTTT	CASSFQRYNSPLHF	TRBV7-2	-	TRBJ1-6	-
TGTGCCAGCAGCCGTCAGTCGAAGGCGAACACCATATATTTT	CASSRQSKANTIYF	TRBV7-9	-	TRBJ1-3	-
TGCAGCGGAAATTTCGGACTAGCGGGAGCTGGTGAGCAGTTCTTC	CSGNFGLAGAGEQFF	TRBV29-1	-	TRBJ2-1	TRBD2
TGTGCCAGCAGTGATCACCAGAGCTCCTACAATGAGCAGTTCTTC	CASSDHQSSYNEQFF	TRBV28	-	TRBJ2-1	-
TGTGCCTGGAGTCCCGGGACAGCTAACTATGGCTACACCTTC	CAWSPGTANYGYTF	TRBV30	-	TRBJ1-2	TRBD1
TGTGCCAGCAGCCCACAATGGACTAGCGGAAGCACCGGGGAGCTGTTTTTT	CASSPQWTSGSTGELFF	TRBV9	once	TRBJ2-2	TRBD2
TGTGCCTGGAGTGTCATCGCGGGCGGGGAGACCCAGTACTTC	CAWSVIAGGETQYF	TRBV30	-	TRBJ2-5	-